This T cell receptor (beta chain) was captured in a study of CD8 T cells in ankylosing spondylitis. The study's findings and limits: In ankylosing spondylitis blood, a motif of 7 to 9 highly homologous TCR beta variants appeared characteristic.

This clonotype has ten or more counts. Its antigen is currently unknown. Trimming removed 6 bases from V and 2 bases from J, with 11 bases in between. This CDR3 contains 12 residues. Germline V gene sequence: CDR1 SQVTM, CDR2 ANQGSEA. Scientists made TCR beta libraries using quantitative 5'-RACE with molecular barcodes. TCRdb fed the 5' RACE reads into MiXCR, producing one record per CDR3 protein. This table holds 250,000 to 350,000 distinct CDR3 sequences, 6.5% to 10% found once. The J gene is TRBJ2-7, the V gene TRBV29-1; D tentatively reads TRBD1 or TRBD2 (5 bases each). Material for sequencing was blood, either unsorted or a sorted T cell fraction (not recorded which). The clonotype originates from a male donor with ankylosing spondylitis. DNA for the CDR3: TGCAGCGTCGGGGACGGAACCTACGAGCAGTACTTC. It codes for CSVGDGTYEQYF.